The 30 T cell receptor beta chains reported below all come from one sample, sequenced in a study of shared clonotypes between healthy human individuals. Using immunoSEQ multiplex PCR, the repertoire was profiled, and TCRdb retains in-frame clones only, with some absent. The table shows around 1,100,000 clones, with approximately 80% occurring only once. The sample comprised memory CD4+ T cells from PBMCs. As for subset: CD45RA-negative fraction. These receptors all come from a man aged 18-30 years in good health. Some clones in this sample may be carry-over from other donors' samples.

The rearrangement uses TRBV6-5 and TRBJ1-5; D is unresolved. Germline V CDR1 and CDR2: MNHEY, SVGAGI. Trimming removed 5 bases at V and 7 bases at J, with 18 bases between. This CDR3 comprises 15 residues. CDR3 loop: CASSKSPGQMQPQHF. CDR3 nucleotides: TGTGCCAGCAGTAAGAGCCCCGGGCAGATGCAGCCCCAGCATTTT.

This chain uses TRBV30 with TRBJ2-3; D may be TRBD1 (6 bases). This CDR3 region has 14 residues. The V gene's germline CDR1 is GTSNPN and CDR2 SVGIG (reference sequence). V was trimmed by 7 bases and J by 2 bases, leaving 16 bases between them. CDR3 protein: CASARLGATDTQYF. The CDR3 DNA reads TGTGCCTCCGCTAGGTTGGGGGCCACAGATACGCAGTATTTT.

The rearrangement joins TRBV28 to TRBJ1-6; D remains ambiguous. The CDR3 contains 12 residues. Trimming shortened V by 11 bases and J by 10 bases, and 15 bases separated the two germline ends. Germline lookup yields CDR1 MDHEN and CDR2 SYDVKM. CDR3 sequence (DNA): TGTGCCGGAGGGCGACTAGACTCACCCCTCCACTTT. Protein: CAGGRLDSPLHF.

The chain is built from TRBV7-9 and TRBJ2-7, with D tentatively TRBD1 or TRBD2 (5 bases each). Trimming took off 1 base at V and 12 bases at J, with 13 bases between the two ends. Germline CDR1 is SEHNR and CDR2 is FQNEAQ (reference sequence). The CDR3 runs 12 residues. The CDR3 sequence: CASSLGVGTVYF. The DNA of the CDR3 is TGTGCCAGCAGCTTAGGTGTTGGGACCGTGTACTTC.

The rearrangement uses TRBV9 and TRBJ2-3; D call uncertain. Germline V lookup: CDR1 SGDLS, CDR2 YYNGEE. This CDR3 is built from 13 residues. V was trimmed by 4 bases and J by 0 bases, leaving 6 bases between them. CDR3 protein: CASSLPSTDTQYF. CDR3 sequence (DNA): TGTGCCAGCAGCCTACCTAGCACAGATACGCAGTATTTT.

This chain joins TRBV5-1 and TRBJ2-5; D might be TRBD2 (6 bases). V dropped 4 bases and J dropped 1 base, with 11 bases sitting between them. Germline CDR1 is SGHRS and CDR2 is YFSETQ. CDR3 length: 14 residues. Written as DNA, the CDR3 is TGCGCCAGCAGCCCAGGACTACCCCAAGAGACCCAGTACTTC. Translating it yields CASSPGLPQETQYF.

V and J are TRBV5-4 and TRBJ2-1; unclear D gene. The CDR3 consists of 14 residues. Per the germline V gene, CDR1 is SGHNT and CDR2 is YYREEE (reference sequence). Between the trimmed V and J ends, which lost 0 bases and 8 bases, there was a span of 12 bases. In nucleotides, the CDR3 is TGTGCCAGCAGCTTGGTGGGAAGTAGGGATGAGCAGTTCTTC. Protein sequence: CASSLVGSRDEQFF.

This chain links TRBV18 with TRBJ1-3, with no clear D. V was shortened by 6 bases and J by 1 base, with 19 bases between the two germline ends. The CDR3 has 17 residues. Germline CDR1 KGHSH, CDR2 LQKENI. CDR3 residues: CASSRDHQRGSGNTIYF. The CDR3 region has the DNA TGTGCCAGCTCCCGGGATCATCAGAGAGGTTCTGGAAACACCATATATTTT.

The CDR3 region has the DNA TGCGCCAGCAGCTTATCACTGACCGGGGAGCTGTTTTTT. Translated, it gives CASSLSLTGELFF. The V and J genes are TRBV5-1 and TRBJ2-2; D unresolved. Trimming left V 2 bases short and J 5 bases short, with 7 bases between. CDR3 size: 13 residues. The germline gives CDR1 SGHRS, CDR2 YFSETQ.

The table lists this clone with a few counts. The V and J genes are TRBV10-3 and TRBJ2-7, with D perhaps matching TRBD2 (5 bases). This CDR3 comprises 14 residues. CDR1 ENHRY and CDR2 SYGVKD come from the germline V gene. Trimming stripped 3 bases from V and 2 bases from J, with 11 bases between. The CDR3 region is CAISDQERAYEQYF. The CDR3 region has the DNA TGTGCCATCAGTGACCAAGAGAGGGCCTACGAGCAGTACTTC.

This clone was counted ten times or more. This chain connects TRBV29-1 to TRBJ2-7; 12 bases fit TRBD2. Trimming at V came to 6 bases and at J to 5 bases, leaving 11 bases not matched to a gene. Germline assignment: CDR1 SQVTM and CDR2 ANQGSEA. The CDR3 runs to 15 residues. DNA for the CDR3: TGCAGCGTGGAGGGTCTAGCGGGAGGGCCCAACGAGCAGTACTTC. Its translation: CSVEGLAGGPNEQYF.

The gene calls are TRBV27 and TRBJ1-4; D perhaps matches TRBD1 (5 bases). The V gene lost 2 bases and the J gene lost 3 bases, with 10 bases spanning the gap. Germline CDR1 and CDR2: MNHEY and SMNVEV (reference sequence). The CDR3 sequence is 15 residues long. The CDR3 sequence: CASSLRGYPNEKLFF. The CDR3 DNA follows: TGTGCCAGCAGTTTAAGGGGCTATCCTAATGAAAAACTGTTTTTT.

The CDR3 nucleotides read TGTGCCTGGAGTGTGGGACTAGCGGGATACGAGCAGTACTTC. Amino acid sequence: CAWSVGLAGYEQYF. The chain recombines TRBV30 with TRBJ2-7, with 13 nucleotides matching TRBD2. The junction had 0 bases not matched to a gene; V was cut back by 0 bases and J by 4 bases. CDR3 length equals 14 residues. Germline CDR1 GTSNPN, CDR2 SVGIG (reference sequence). Using reference TRBV30 and TRBJ2-7 for the parts outside the CDR3, the full variable domain is SQTIHQWPATLVQPVGSPLSLECTVEGTSNPNLYWYRQAAGRGLQLLFYSVGIGQISSEVPQNLSASRPQDRQFILSSKKLLLSDSGFYLCAWSVGLAGYEQYFGPGTRLTVT.

The V call is TRBV7-8, the J call TRBJ1-5; D is perhaps TRBD1 (5 bases). The germline V gene has CDR1 SGHVS and CDR2 FQNEAQ. Trimming pared 0 bases from V and 1 base from J, leaving 10 bases between. The CDR3 spans 16 residues. CDR3 in DNA: TGTGCCAGCAGCTTAGCGGTAACAGGAAGCAATCAGCCCCAGCATTTT. Residues: CASSLAVTGSNQPQHF. The complete variable domain, with remaining parts taken from reference TRBV7-8 and TRBJ1-5, reads GAGVSQSPRYKVAKRGQDVALRCDPISGHVSLFWYQQALGQGPEFLTYFQNEAQLDKSGLPSDRFFAERPEGSVSTLKIQRTQQEDSAVYLCASSLAVTGSNQPQHFGDGTRLSIL.

The chain links TRBV14 to TRBJ2-3; unclear D gene. The ends were cut back, 4 bases at V and 0 bases at J, with 11 bases in the middle. The CDR3 consists of 15 residues. Germline V lookup: CDR1 SGHDN, CDR2 FVKESK. The CDR3 DNA is TGTGCCAGCAGCCGCCTCCCGGTTAGCACAGATACGCAGTATTTT. Translation gives CASSRLPVSTDTQYF.

The chain joins TRBV7-2 to TRBJ2-3, with a tentative D call TRBD2 (6 bases). This CDR3 comprises 15 residues. Trimming took off 5 bases at V and 0 bases at J, with 12 bases between the two ends. Germline CDR1 reads SGHTA; CDR2 reads FQGNSA. CDR3 nucleotide sequence: TGTGCCAGCAGCACGAGGACTACCAGCACAGATACGCAGTATTTT. This gives the protein CASSTRTTSTDTQYF.

The chain uses TRBV11-3 and TRBJ1-4; D not resolved. This CDR3 contains 16 residues. Between the trimmed V and J ends, which lost 5 bases and 0 bases, there was a span of 13 bases. Germline values: CDR1 SGHNT, CDR2 YENEEA. CDR3 sequence (DNA): TGTGCCAGCAGCCTTGTAGGGCAGCCAACTAATGAAAAACTGTTTTTT. This codes for CASSLVGQPTNEKLFF.

This chain links TRBV28 with TRBJ1-2, with no clear D. CDR1 and CDR2 (germline): MDHEN, SYDVKM. The CDR3 is 12 residues long. V gave up 4 bases and J gave up 5 bases, with 8 bases separating them. CDR3: CASSSDLYGYTF. In nucleotides, the CDR3 is TGTGCCAGCAGTTCCGACTTATATGGCTACACCTTC.

The chain is built from TRBV6-5 and TRBJ2-5; 9 bases align to TRBD1. The CDR3 length is 15 residues. CDR1 and CDR2 (germline): MNHEY, SVGAGI. V lost 4 bases, J lost 7 bases, and 10 bases stayed unmatched. CDR3 sequence: CASSSTNDRGGTQYF. The CDR3 nucleotides are TGTGCCAGCAGTTCCACAAACGACAGGGGGGGGACCCAGTACTTC.

The rearrangement links TRBV6-5 to TRBJ2-6; possible D gene TRBD2, 5 bases. The CDR3 runs to 15 residues. The V end was cut by 2 bases, the J end by 2 bases, with 7 bases between. The germline CDR1 and CDR2 sequences are MNHEY and SVGAGI. Here the CDR3 DNA reads TGTGCCAGCAGTTACAAGAGGGCTGGGGCCAACGTCCTGACTTTC. This encodes CASSYKRAGANVLTF.

The genes are TRBV7-9 and TRBJ2-1; TRBD2 is a possible D gene (6 bases). Trimming stripped 1 base from V and 9 bases from J, with 25 bases between. The CDR3 runs to 18 residues. Per the germline V gene, CDR1 is SEHNR and CDR2 is FQNEAQ (reference sequence). CDR3 protein: CASSLGPTAGTASREQFF. The CDR3 nucleotides are TGTGCCAGCAGCTTAGGTCCGACTGCCGGGACTGCCTCCCGTGAGCAGTTCTTC.

The V gene is TRBV9, the J gene TRBJ1-3; 9 nucleotides align to TRBD1. V shed 3 bases and J 3 bases; nucleotides not matched to a gene: 7. The germline gives CDR1 SGDLS, CDR2 YYNGEE. The CDR3 is made up of 16 amino acids. The CDR3 spells CASSAGDRVVGNTIYF. CDR3 nucleotides: TGTGCCAGCAGCGCCGGGGACAGGGTAGTTGGAAACACCATATATTTT.

This chain links TRBV5-1 with TRBJ1-3; D possibly corresponds to TRBD1 (5 bases). V lost 3 bases and J lost 7, with 20 bases in between. The CDR3 covers 16 residues. Germline values: CDR1 SGHRS, CDR2 YFSETQ. CDR3 DNA sequence: TGCGCCAGCAGCTCCAACCCCGCCGGGGCCACGAACACCATATATTTT. Encoded protein: CASSSNPAGATNTIYF.

DNA for the CDR3: TGTGCCAGCAGCTCCTACTCCTCCTACGAGCAGTACTTC. Translating it yields CASSSYSSYEQYF. J is TRBJ2-7 and V is TRBV7-2; no reliable D call. The CDR3 is 13 amino acids. V was trimmed by 4 bases and J by 0 bases, leaving 7 bases between them. CDR1 SGHTA and CDR2 FQGNSA come from the germline V gene. Together with reference TRBV7-2 and TRBJ2-7, the CDR3 gives the full variable domain: GAGVSQSPSNKVTEKGKDVELRCDPISGHTALYWYRQSLGQGLEFLIYFQGNSAPDKSGLPSDRFSAERTGGSVSTLTIQRTQQEDSAVYLCASSSYSSYEQYFGPGTRLTVT.

The chain has TRBV27 and TRBJ2-3, with 9 nucleotides matching TRBD2. The CDR3 sequence is 18 residues long. In germline, CDR1 is MNHEY, CDR2 SMNVEV (reference sequence). V lost 2 bases, J lost 0 bases, and 9 bases stayed unmatched. The CDR3 is CASSLIDAGGMSTDTQYF. Written as DNA, the CDR3 is TGTGCCAGCAGTTTAATCGACGCGGGAGGGATGAGCACAGATACGCAGTATTTT.

The chain links TRBV21-1 to TRBJ1-5. TRBV21-1 is an annotated pseudogene. The CDR3 is made up of 14 amino acids. CDR3 sequence: CASSKEGTNQPQHF. Written as DNA, the CDR3 is TGTGCCAGCAGCAAAGAGGGAACTAATCAGCCCCAGCATTTT.

The table lists this clone with a few counts. The chain uses TRBV7-9 and TRBJ1-5; D not resolved. Germline V gene sequence: CDR1 SEHNR, CDR2 FQNEAQ (reference sequence). The CDR3 spans 14 residues. The V and J ends lost 0 bases and 7 bases respectively, with 10 bases between them. CDR3: CASSLAFPGQPQHF. In DNA form, the CDR3 reads TGTGCCAGCAGCTTAGCCTTCCCGGGCCAGCCCCAGCATTTT. The full variable domain, rest sourced from reference TRBV7-9 and TRBJ1-5, is DTGVSQNPRHKITKRGQNVTFRCDPISEHNRLYWYRQTLGQGPEFLTYFQNEAQLEKSRLLSDRFSAERPKGSFSTLEIQRTEQGDSAMYLCASSLAFPGQPQHFGDGTRLSIL.

The chain employs TRBV5-5 and TRBJ1-2; TRBD1 might be the D (5 bases). CDR3 size: 15 residues. Trimming shortened V by 4 bases and J by 4 bases, and 17 bases separated the two germline ends. CDR1 SGHKS and CDR2 YYEKEE come from the germline V gene (reference sequence). The CDR3 here is CASSPKRDSVYGYTF. In DNA form, the CDR3 reads TGTGCCAGCAGCCCCAAGCGGGACTCCGTCTATGGCTACACCTTC. The entire variable domain, with the rest obtained from reference TRBV5-5 and TRBJ1-2, is as follows: DAGVTQSPTHLIKTRGQQVTLRCSPISGHKSVSWYQQVLGQGPQFIFQYYEKEERGRGNFPDRFSARQFPNYSSELNVNALLLGDSALYLCASSPKRDSVYGYTFGSGTRLTVV.

The V and J genes are TRBV7-2 and TRBJ2-2; possibly TRBD1 for D (5 bases). Germline-derived CDR1 and CDR2 are SGHTA and FQGNSA. Deletions cut 3 bases from V and 1 base from J, with 9 bases between. The CDR3 runs 15 residues. CDR3 coding DNA: TGTGCCAGCAGCTTTTTTCAGGGGAACACCGGGGAGCTGTTTTTT. Translating it yields CASSFFQGNTGELFF.

This clone has only one observation. The rearrangement joins TRBV7-3 to TRBJ2-3; D is possibly TRBD1 (5 bases). CDR1 and CDR2 from the germline V gene are SGHTA and FQGTGA. This CDR3 is 16 amino acids long. The V and J ends lost 6 bases and 3 bases respectively, with 19 bases between them. CDR3 sequence reads: CASRLQAGAVTDTQYF. The CDR3 coding sequence is TGTGCCAGCAGACTCCAAGCTGGGGCAGTAACAGATACGCAGTATTTT.